The sequence of this T cell receptor (beta chain) was determined in a study of blood T cell repertoires in COVID-19. Participant reports of clinical history set cohort assignment. A case of COVID-19 had been met by exposed participants within 2 weeks before study entry. In germline, CDR1 is SGHNT, CDR2 YYREEE (reference sequence). The CDR3 extends over 15 amino acids. V lost 4 bases to trimming and J lost 7 bases, with 20 bases between them. Assay used: immunoSEQ multiplex PCR; TCRdb lists only in-frame clones, some missing. The sample records roughly 230,000 clones, roughly 81% being singletons. The chain carries TRBV5-4 and TRBJ1-2, with D possibly TRBD1 on 6 matching bases. Sequences were obtained from PBMCs or T cells enriched from blood (not recorded which). The receptor was derived from a woman between 45 and 65 years old who had been exposed to COVID-19. DNA of the CDR3: TGTGCCAGCAGCATCGACACTCAGGGGTTCGGTGGCTACACCTTC. This translates into CASSIDTQGFGGYTF.